In this sample, the clone carrying this T cell receptor beta chain turned up many times. The CDR3 is 14 residues long. Germline CDR1 MNHEY, CDR2 SVGEGT. V dropped 10 bases and J dropped 7; count of bases not matched to a gene: 11. TCRbeta library preparation incorporated unique molecular identifiers. TCRdb reprocessed the PCR reads via MiXCR and lists one record per CDR3 protein. The sample carries roughly 610,000 distinct CDR3 sequences, roughly a tenth recorded once. The entry originates in a study of T-cell reconstitution after alpha-beta-depleted transplantation in children. This sequence was found in a human donor who donated a stem cell graft to a child with acute myeloid leukemia. The V call is TRBV6-2 or TRBV6-3, the J call TRBJ2-1, with 9 bases that match TRBD2. The source material was PBMCs from the stem cell graft donor, sampled from the stem cell graft. The CDR3 nucleotides read TGTGCCATCTCACCGCGGGGGGGGTGGAATGAGCAGTTCTTC. Its translation is CAISPRGGWNEQFF.